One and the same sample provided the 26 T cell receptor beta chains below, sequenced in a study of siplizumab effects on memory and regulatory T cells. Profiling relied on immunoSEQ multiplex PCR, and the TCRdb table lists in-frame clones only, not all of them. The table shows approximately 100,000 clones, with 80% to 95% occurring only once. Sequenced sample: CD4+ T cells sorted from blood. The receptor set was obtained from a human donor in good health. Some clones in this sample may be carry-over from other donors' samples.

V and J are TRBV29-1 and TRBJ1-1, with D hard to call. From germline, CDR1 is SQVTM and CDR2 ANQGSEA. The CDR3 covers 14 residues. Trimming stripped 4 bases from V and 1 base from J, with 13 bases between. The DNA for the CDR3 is TGCAGCGTTGCTGAGGAGGCCTGGAACACTGAAGCTTTCTTT. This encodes CSVAEEAWNTEAFF.

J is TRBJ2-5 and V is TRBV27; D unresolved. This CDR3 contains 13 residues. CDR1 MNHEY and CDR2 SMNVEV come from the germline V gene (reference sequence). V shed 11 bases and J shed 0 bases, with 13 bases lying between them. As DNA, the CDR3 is TGTGCCGCCGGGCGGTCAAACCAAGAGACCCAGTACTTC. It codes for CAAGRSNQETQYF.

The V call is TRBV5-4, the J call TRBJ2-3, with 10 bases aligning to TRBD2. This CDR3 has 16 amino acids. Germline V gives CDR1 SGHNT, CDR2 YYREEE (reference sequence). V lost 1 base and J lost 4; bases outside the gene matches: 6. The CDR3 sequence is CASSLKSGRAADTQYF. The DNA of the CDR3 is TGTGCCAGCAGCTTGAAAAGCGGGAGGGCGGCAGATACGCAGTATTTT.

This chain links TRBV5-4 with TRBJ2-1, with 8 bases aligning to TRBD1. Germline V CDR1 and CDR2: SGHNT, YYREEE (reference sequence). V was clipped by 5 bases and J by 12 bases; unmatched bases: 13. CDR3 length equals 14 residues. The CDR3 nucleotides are TGTGCCAGCAGTGGGGTGGACAGGGCGATGCGGCAGTTCTTC. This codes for CASSGVDRAMRQFF.

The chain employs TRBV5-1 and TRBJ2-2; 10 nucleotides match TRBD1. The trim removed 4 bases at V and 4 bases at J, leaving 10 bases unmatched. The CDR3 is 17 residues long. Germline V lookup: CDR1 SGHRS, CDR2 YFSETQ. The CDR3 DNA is TGCGCCAGCAGCCTTGGAATTGACAGGGGGCCCACCGGGGAGCTGTTTTTT. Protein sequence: CASSLGIDRGPTGELFF.

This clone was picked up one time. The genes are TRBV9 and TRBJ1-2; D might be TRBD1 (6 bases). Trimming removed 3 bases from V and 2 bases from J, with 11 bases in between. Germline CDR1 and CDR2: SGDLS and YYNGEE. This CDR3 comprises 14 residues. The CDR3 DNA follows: TGTGCCAGCAGCGCATCCGGGGGCAACTATGGCTACACCTTC. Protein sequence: CASSASGGNYGYTF.

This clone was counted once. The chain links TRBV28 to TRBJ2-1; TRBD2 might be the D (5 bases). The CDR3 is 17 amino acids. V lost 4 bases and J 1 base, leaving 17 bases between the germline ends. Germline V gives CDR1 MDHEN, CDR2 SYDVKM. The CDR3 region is CASSSISSGLSYNEQFF. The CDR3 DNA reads TGTGCCAGCAGTTCAATAAGCAGCGGCCTGTCCTACAATGAGCAGTTCTTC.

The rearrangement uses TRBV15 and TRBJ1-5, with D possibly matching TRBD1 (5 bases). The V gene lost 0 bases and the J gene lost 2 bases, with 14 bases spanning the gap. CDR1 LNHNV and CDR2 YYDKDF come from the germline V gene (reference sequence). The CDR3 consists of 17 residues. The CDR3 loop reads CATSRDPRGFGNQPQHF. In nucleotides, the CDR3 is TGTGCCACCAGCAGAGATCCTCGGGGCTTTGGCAATCAGCCCCAGCATTTT.

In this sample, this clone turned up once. The CDR3 DNA sequence: TGTGCCAGCAGTGACCCCTCCCGCATGGGACAGGGGGCGCGAGGCTACACCTTC. This gives the protein CASSDPSRMGQGARGYTF. This chain connects TRBV25-1 to TRBJ1-2; TRBD1 aligns across 12 bases. Germline V gives CDR1 MGHDK, CDR2 SYGVNS. The V gene end was trimmed by 3 bases and the J gene end by 8 bases; junction bases not matched to a gene: 16. The CDR3 extends over 18 amino acids.

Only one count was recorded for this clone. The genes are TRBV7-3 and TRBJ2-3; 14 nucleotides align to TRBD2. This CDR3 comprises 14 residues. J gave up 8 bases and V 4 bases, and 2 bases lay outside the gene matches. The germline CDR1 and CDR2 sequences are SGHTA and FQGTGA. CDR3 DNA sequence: TGTGCCAGCAGCTCCGGGACTAGCGGGAGTACGCAGTATTTT. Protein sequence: CASSSGTSGSTQYF.

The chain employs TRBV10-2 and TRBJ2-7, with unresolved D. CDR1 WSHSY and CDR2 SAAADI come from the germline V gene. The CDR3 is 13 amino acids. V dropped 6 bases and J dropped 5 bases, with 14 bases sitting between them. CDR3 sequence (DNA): TGCGCCAGCAGCTCTGTTCCCCCCCACGAGCAGTACTTC. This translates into CASSSVPPHEQYF.

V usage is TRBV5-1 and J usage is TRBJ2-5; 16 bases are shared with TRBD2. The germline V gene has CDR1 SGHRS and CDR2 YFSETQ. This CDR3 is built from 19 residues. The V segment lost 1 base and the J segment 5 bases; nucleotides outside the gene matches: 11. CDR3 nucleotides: TGCGCCAGCAGCTTGCTCGGGACTAGCGGGAGGGCCTTTTGGGAGACCCAGTACTTC. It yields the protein CASSLLGTSGRAFWETQYF. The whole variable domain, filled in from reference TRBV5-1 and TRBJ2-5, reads KAGVTQTPRYLIKTRGQQVTLSCSPISGHRSVSWYQQTPGQGLQFLFEYFSETQRNKGNFPGRFSGRQFSNSRSEMNVSTLELGDSALYLCASSLLGTSGRAFWETQYFGPGTRLLVL.

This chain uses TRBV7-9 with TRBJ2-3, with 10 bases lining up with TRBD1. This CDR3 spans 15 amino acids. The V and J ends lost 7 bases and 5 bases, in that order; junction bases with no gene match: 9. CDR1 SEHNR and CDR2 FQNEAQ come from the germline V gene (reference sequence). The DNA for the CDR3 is TGTGCCAGCACCCTGGGGACAGGGGCTATAGATACGCAGTATTTT. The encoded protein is CASTLGTGAIDTQYF.

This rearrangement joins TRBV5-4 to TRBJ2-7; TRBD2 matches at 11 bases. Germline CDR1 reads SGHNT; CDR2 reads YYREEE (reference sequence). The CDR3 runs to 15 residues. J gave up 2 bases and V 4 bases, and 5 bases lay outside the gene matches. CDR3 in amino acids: CASSGGLAEAYEQYF. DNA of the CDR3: TGTGCCAGCAGCGGGGGACTAGCGGAGGCCTACGAGCAGTACTTC.

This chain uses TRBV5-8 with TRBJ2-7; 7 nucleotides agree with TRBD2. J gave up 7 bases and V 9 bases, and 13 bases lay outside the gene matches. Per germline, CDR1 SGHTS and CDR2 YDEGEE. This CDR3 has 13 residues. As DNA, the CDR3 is TGTGCCATACGACAGCGGGGTGCGGAAGAGCAGTACTTC. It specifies CAIRQRGAEEQYF.

The CDR3 spells CASSLGDNTEAFF. The DNA for the CDR3 is TGTGCCAGCAGTCTGGGGGACAACACTGAAGCTTTCTTT. This chain connects TRBV6-1 to TRBJ1-1, with a weak D call TRBD1 (5 bases). Germline V gene data show CDR1 as MNHNS and CDR2 as SASEGT. V was clipped by 5 bases and J by 2 bases, with 9 bases between them. This CDR3 has 13 amino acids.

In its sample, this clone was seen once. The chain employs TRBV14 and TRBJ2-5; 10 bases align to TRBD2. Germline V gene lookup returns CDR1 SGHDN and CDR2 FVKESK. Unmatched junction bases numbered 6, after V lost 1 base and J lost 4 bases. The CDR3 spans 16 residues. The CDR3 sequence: CASSQGLAGVRETQYF. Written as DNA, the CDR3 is TGTGCCAGCAGCCAAGGGCTAGCGGGAGTGAGAGAGACCCAGTACTTC.

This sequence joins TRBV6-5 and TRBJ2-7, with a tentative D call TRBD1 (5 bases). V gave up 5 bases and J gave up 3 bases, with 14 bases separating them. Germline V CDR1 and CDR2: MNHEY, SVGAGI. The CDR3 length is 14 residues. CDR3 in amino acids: CASSPPDKYYEQYF. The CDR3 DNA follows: TGTGCCAGCAGTCCGCCGGACAAATACTACGAGCAGTACTTC.

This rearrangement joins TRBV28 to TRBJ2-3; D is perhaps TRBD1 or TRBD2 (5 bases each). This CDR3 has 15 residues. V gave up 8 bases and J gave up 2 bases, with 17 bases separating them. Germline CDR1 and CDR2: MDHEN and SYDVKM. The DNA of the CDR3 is TGTGCCAGCCGCGAGCGGCCGGGGCCCACAGATACGCAGTATTTT. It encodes CASRERPGPTDTQYF.

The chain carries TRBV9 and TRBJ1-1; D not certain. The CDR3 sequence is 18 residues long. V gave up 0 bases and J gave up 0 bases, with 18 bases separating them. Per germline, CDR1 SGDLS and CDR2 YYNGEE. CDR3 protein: CASSVVLDSGSMNTEAFF. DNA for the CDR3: TGTGCCAGCAGCGTAGTTCTTGATTCCGGCAGCATGAACACTGAAGCTTTCTTT.

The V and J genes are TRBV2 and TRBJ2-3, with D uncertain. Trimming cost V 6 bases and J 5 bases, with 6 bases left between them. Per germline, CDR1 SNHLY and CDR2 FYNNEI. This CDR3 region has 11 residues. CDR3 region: CASRKIDTQYF. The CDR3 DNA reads TGTGCCAGCAGGAAAATAGATACGCAGTATTTT.

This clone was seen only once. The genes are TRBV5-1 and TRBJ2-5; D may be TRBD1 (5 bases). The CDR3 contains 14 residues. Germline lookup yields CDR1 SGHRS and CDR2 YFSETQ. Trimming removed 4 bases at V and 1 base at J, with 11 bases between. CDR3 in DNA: TGCGCCAGCAGCACACAGGTGTCCCAAGAGACCCAGTACTTC. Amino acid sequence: CASSTQVSQETQYF.

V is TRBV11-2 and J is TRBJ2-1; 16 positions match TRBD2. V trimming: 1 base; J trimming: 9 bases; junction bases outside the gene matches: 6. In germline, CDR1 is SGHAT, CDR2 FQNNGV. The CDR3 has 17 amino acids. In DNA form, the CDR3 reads TGTGCCAGCAGCTTAGTGCGAGGGACTAGCGGGAGGGGTGAGCAGTTCTTC. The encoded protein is CASSLVRGTSGRGEQFF.

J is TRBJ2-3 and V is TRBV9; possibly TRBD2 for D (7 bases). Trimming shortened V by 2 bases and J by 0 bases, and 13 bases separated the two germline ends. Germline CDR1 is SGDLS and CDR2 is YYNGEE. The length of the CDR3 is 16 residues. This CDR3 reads CASSVLRGGSTDTQYF. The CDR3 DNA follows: TGTGCCAGCAGCGTTCTAAGGGGGGGAAGCACAGATACGCAGTATTTT.

In nucleotides, the CDR3 is TGTGCCAGCAGACGCGGGACAGGGTGGGGTCAGCCCCAGCATTTT. This encodes CASRRGTGWGQPQHF. The V call is TRBV6-5, the J call TRBJ1-5; 9 bases align to TRBD1. Germline V lookup: CDR1 MNHEY, CDR2 SVGAGI. The CDR3 runs to 15 residues. V shed 6 bases, J shed 6 bases, and the junction held 9 bases outside the gene matches.

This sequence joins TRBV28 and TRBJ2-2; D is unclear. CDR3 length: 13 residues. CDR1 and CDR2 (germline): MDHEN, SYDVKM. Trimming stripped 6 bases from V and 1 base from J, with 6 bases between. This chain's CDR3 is CASRAVNTGELFF. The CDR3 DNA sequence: TGTGCCAGCAGGGCGGTGAACACCGGGGAGCTGTTTTTT. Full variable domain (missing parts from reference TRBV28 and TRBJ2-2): DVKVTQSSRYLVKRTGEKVFLECVQDMDHENMFWYRQDPGLGLRLIYFSYDVKMKEKGDIPEGYSVSREKKERFSLILESASTNQTSMYLCASRAVNTGELFFGEGSRLTVL.